This T cell receptor (beta chain) emerged from a study of blood T cell repertoires in COVID-19 (dated by TCRdb to about 2020). Study-wide context: Samples covering the acute and convalescent phases of COVID-19 were provided by collaborators in the United States, Italy and Spain. Deeply sampled blood TCRbeta repertoires from subjects exposed to, actively infected with, or recovered from COVID-19 were included in the dataset. HLA class I and class II types, where available, came from metadata supplied by the sample provider rather than from assay-based typing. The sample metadata nearly always contained a de-identified subject ID, COVID-19 status, age in years and sex. The repertoires were made available in a free public database intended to serve as a resource for research on the immune response to SARS-CoV-2. The material from the prospective study consisted of cDNA or gDNA derived from T cells, B-cell-depleted T cells, or PBMCs. Samples were obtained from the ongoing ImmuneRACE study (first 160 participants) and from roughly 1,300 subjects provided by 6 global collaborators. General study outcomes and caveats: Clinical and demographic metadata were provided uncurated, with the amount varying by source and participant.

The collaborating institutions used their own protocols to collect whole blood in K2EDTA tubes. For TCRbeta analysis, collaborators shipped samples in one of three forms: frozen whole blood, isolated PBMCs, or DNA extracted from either of those sample types. As for this clone: Its antigen is not yet known. Base-call qualities are not available, and no considerably larger clone is one nucleotide away.

CDR1 MDHEN and CDR2 SYDVKM are derived from the germline V gene. The CDR3 sequence holds 16 residues, the cysteine and phenylalanine included. The CDR3 DNA has 48 bases and is translated from base 1. The junction shows trimming of 7 bases on V and 4 bases on J, and the gene matches do not reach 13 bases of it. TCRbeta CDR3 regions were amplified from genomic DNA using the immunoSEQ Assay, a bias-controlled multiplex PCR. The paper's processing steps were these. The number of nucleated cells in each sample was estimated from the amplification of reference gene primers within the assay. Sequence reads were collapsed and filtered to measure the absolute abundance of every unique TCRbeta CDR3 rearrangement. For each sample, productive Simpson clonality was calculated by taking the square root of Simpson's diversity index across productive rearrangements. TCRdb stores this immuneACCESS table with in-frame sequences only. Part of the clones is absent; in the studies checked, under half of the shortfall reflects unresolved V genes, and no reason is known for the rest. V and J calls and clone size are copied from that table; D and trimming were computed from the DNA. A total of about 24,000 clones appear in this sample, around 72% of them only once. The top ten clonotypes cover less than 55% of the sample.

The sequence links TRBV28 to TRBJ1-3; 7 bases in between match TRBD1. The sequenced material came from peripheral blood. This receptor was obtained from a woman over 75 with acute or convalescent COVID-19. The CDR3 loop reads CASISRDRALGNTIYF. The DNA sequence reads TGTGCCAGCATCAGCCGGGACAGAGCTCTCGGAAACACCATATATTTT.